The TCR beta chain described here comes from a study of T cell responses to AZD1222 COVID-19 vaccine. The CDR3 loop spans 15 amino acids. Germline V gene sequence: CDR1 SGHDN, CDR2 FVKESK. Trimming removed 0 bases at V and 4 bases at J, with 13 bases between. The repertoire was sequenced with immunoSEQ multiplex PCR; TCRdb's copy has only in-frame clones and lacks some. The sample has about 140,000 clones; 70% to 90% are singletons. Study-level findings and limits: Among AZD1222 vaccinees, only 5 or 6 were seropositive at baseline. The peak T cell response came first, and repertoires were sampled only after it.

With respect to this clone: No antigen is known for it.

This receptor was identified in an adult in good health. Sequenced here: peripheral blood, sampled on day 0 of AZD1222 vaccination. This sequence joins TRBV14 and TRBJ2-7, with a weak D call TRBD1 (6 bases). This chain's CDR3 is CASSQDLQGMYEQYF. The CDR3 coding sequence is TGTGCCAGCAGCCAAGATTTACAGGGTATGTACGAGCAGTACTTC.